What follows are 28 T cell receptor beta chains derived from one specimen sequenced in a study of cytomegalovirus exposure and HLA in healthy donors. With 60 Vbeta and 13 Jbeta primers, the PCR was carried out. Measured with immunoSEQ multiplex PCR; TCRdb has only the in-frame clones, and not every one. This repertoire shows around 180,000 clones, approximately 82% found once; its top ten account for approximately 1.2%. What was sequenced was PBMCs. Source of these receptors: a girl aged 2 to 9 in good health and CMV-seropositive.

This chain connects TRBV6-5 to TRBJ1-1, with TRBD1 identical over 10 bases. J gave up 0 bases and V 4 bases, and 5 bases lay outside the gene matches. Germline V gene lookup returns CDR1 MNHEY and CDR2 SVGAGI. The CDR3 runs to 16 residues. The CDR3 bases are TGTGCCAGCAGTTCCCAGACAGGGGGCCTGAACACTGAAGCTTTCTTT. Residues: CASSSQTGGLNTEAFF.

This clone was seen repeatedly, ten times or more. This rearrangement joins TRBV6-1 to TRBJ1-4; D gene ambiguous. This CDR3 has 12 amino acids. CDR1 and CDR2 (germline): MNHNS, SASEGT. V dropped 3 bases and J dropped 7 bases, with 6 bases sitting between them. The CDR3 loop is CASSEFREKLFF. CDR3 in DNA: TGTGCCAGCAGTGAGTTTCGTGAAAAACTGTTTTTT.

The V call is TRBV30, the J call TRBJ2-7, with TRBD2 as a possible D gene (7 bases). CDR3 size: 12 residues. Germline CDR1 reads GTSNPN; CDR2 reads SVGIG (reference sequence). V was pared by 4 bases and J by 3 bases, with 10 bases between. The CDR3 DNA is TGTGCCTGGAACAGGGAGGGCTACGAGCAGTACTTC. It codes for CAWNREGYEQYF.

This chain links TRBV5-4 with TRBJ2-1; TRBD1 matches 11 bases. V shed 4 bases and J 3 bases; nucleotides not matched to a gene: 3. Germline CDR1 SGHNT, CDR2 YYREEE (reference sequence). This CDR3 is built from 15 residues. CDR3 sequence reads: CASSPGQGGYNEQFF. CDR3 coding DNA: TGTGCCAGCAGCCCGGGACAGGGGGGCTACAATGAGCAGTTCTTC.

The V and J genes are TRBV27 and TRBJ2-1; 8 bases agree with TRBD1. CDR3 length equals 13 residues. The germline CDR1 and CDR2 sequences are MNHEY and SMNVEV (reference sequence). J gave up 9 bases and V 0 bases, and 1 base lay outside the gene matches. CDR3 DNA sequence: TGTGCCAGCAGTTTATCGACAGGGGTTGAGCAGTTCTTC. As protein: CASSLSTGVEQFF.

The chain combines TRBV5-1 with TRBJ2-1; 11 nucleotides match TRBD2. The ends lost 2 bases at V and 4 bases at J; junction bases unmatched: 2. The CDR3 covers 15 residues. Germline CDR1 is SGHRS and CDR2 is YFSETQ. CDR3 nucleotides: TGCGCCAGCAGCTTCCGACTAGCGGGATACAATGAGCAGTTCTTC. Amino acids: CASSFRLAGYNEQFF.

The rearrangement uses TRBV19 and TRBJ1-1; the D gene is possibly TRBD1 (5 bases). V was shortened by 10 bases and J by 0 bases, with 24 bases between the two germline ends. Germline values: CDR1 LNHDA, CDR2 SQIVND (reference sequence). The CDR3 totals 17 residues. CDR3 in DNA: TGTGCCACCTCACGCTTAAGGGGCGGAACTATGAACACTGAAGCTTTCTTT. Residues: CATSRLRGGTMNTEAFF.

The chain carries TRBV2 and TRBJ2-6; D is unclear. The CDR3 extends over 16 amino acids. V lost 0 bases and J 2 bases, leaving 8 bases between the germline ends. Germline V lookup: CDR1 SNHLY, CDR2 FYNNEI. Here the CDR3 reads CASSEARQPGANVLTF. The CDR3 DNA follows: TGTGCCAGCAGTGAAGCGCGGCAGCCTGGGGCCAACGTCCTGACTTTC.

This sequence joins TRBV7-3 and TRBJ2-2; the D is unclear. Trimming removed 5 bases from V and 8 bases from J, with 18 bases in between. Germline-derived CDR1 and CDR2 are SGHTA and FQGTGA. The CDR3 length is 15 residues. In DNA, the CDR3 is TGTGCCAGCAGCCCACGTGGCCTTTCGGGTGGGGAGCTGTTTTTT. Protein: CASSPRGLSGGELFF.

The V call is TRBV5-4, the J call TRBJ1-1; a possible D gene is TRBD1 (5 bases). V lost 3 bases and J lost 9, with 15 bases in between. The CDR3 is 13 amino acids. Per the germline V gene, CDR1 is SGHNT and CDR2 is YYREEE (reference sequence). CDR3 amino acids: CASSSPPGLKAFF. The CDR3 nucleotides are TGTGCCAGCAGCTCCCCGCCGGGACTTAAAGCTTTCTTT. Looking up the rest from reference TRBV5-4 and TRBJ1-1 gives the full variable domain: ETGVTQSPTHLIKTRGQQVTLRCSSQSGHNTVSWYQQALGQGPQFIFQYYREEENGRGNFPPRFSGLQFPNYSSELNVNALELDDSALYLCASSSPPGLKAFFGQGTRLTVV.

This clone occurred once. This chain links TRBV5-1 with TRBJ2-5; perhaps TRBD1 as D (6 bases). The DNA matches TRBJ2-7 better at its end, which makes the J call doubtful. This CDR3 is built from 16 residues. The germline CDR1 and CDR2 sequences are SGHRS and YFSETQ. In DNA, the CDR3 is TGCGCCAGCAGCAGTTCCTACGGGACATCTGGCAACGAGCAGTACTTC. This gives the protein CASSSSYGTSGNEQYF.

The V call is TRBV6-5, the J call TRBJ1-4; a possible D gene is TRBD1 (6 bases). Germline CDR1 MNHEY, CDR2 SVGAGI. With 7 bases removed from V and 8 bases from J, the gap between germline ends came to 8 bases. This CDR3 is 11 amino acids long. The CDR3 spells CASKQGEKLFF. The CDR3 nucleotides are TGTGCCAGCAAACAGGGAGAAAAACTGTTTTTT.

The table lists this clone with a few counts. The chain links TRBV6-5 to TRBJ1-2; possibly TRBD1 for D (5 bases). This CDR3 has 13 amino acids. CDR1 is MNHEY, CDR2 SVGAGI, per germline. V lost 6 bases and J lost 7, with 15 bases in between. CDR3 bases: TGTGCCAGCAGGCTAGGGGTTTCGGGTGGCTACACCTTC. Protein sequence: CASRLGVSGGYTF.

The gene calls are TRBV7-6 and TRBJ1-2; no firm D call. The germline V gene encodes CDR1 SGHVS and CDR2 FNYEAQ. The CDR3 has 13 amino acids. Deletions cut 0 bases from V and 7 bases from J, with 9 bases between. The CDR3 DNA is TGTGCCAGCAGCTTAGCCCCAGGTGGTGGCTACACCTTC. This encodes CASSLAPGGGYTF.

V is TRBV19 and J is TRBJ2-7; D may be TRBD2 (7 bases). Germline CDR1 reads LNHDA; CDR2 reads SQIVND (reference sequence). V was shortened by 9 bases and J by 2 bases, with 23 bases between the two germline ends. This CDR3 has 16 residues. The CDR3 sequence is CASSRRGGGVTYEQYF. The CDR3, as DNA: TGTGCCAGCTCCAGAAGGGGGGGTGGAGTGACCTACGAGCAGTACTTC.

The V and J genes are TRBV27 and TRBJ2-5; 9 bases match TRBD2. The CDR3 contains 16 residues. Unmatched junction bases numbered 7, after V lost 2 bases and J lost 3 bases. The germline CDR1 and CDR2 sequences are MNHEY and SMNVEV (reference sequence). CDR3 sequence (DNA): TGTGCCAGCAGTTTACGACTAGCGGTCGCTGAAGAGACCCAGTACTTC. Translated, it gives CASSLRLAVAEETQYF.

The chain recombines TRBV2 with TRBJ2-3; 8 bases match TRBD2. J lost 1 base, V lost 4 bases, and 13 bases had no gene match. Looked up from germline, CDR1 is SNHLY and CDR2 is FYNNEI. This CDR3 is 18 amino acids long. As DNA, the CDR3 is TGTGCCAGCAGTGTGTTGGCGGGAGGAAATCTGGGCACAGATACGCAGTATTTT. As protein: CASSVLAGGNLGTDTQYF.

This chain connects TRBV5-1 to TRBJ2-5, with D possibly TRBD2 on 6 matching bases. The germline gives CDR1 SGHRS, CDR2 YFSETQ. V shed 4 bases and J shed 3 bases, with 13 bases lying between them. The CDR3 runs to 14 residues. CDR3 coding DNA: TGCGCCAGCAGCCCTCCCGGGACTGAAGAGACCCAGTACTTC. It translates to CASSPPGTEETQYF. The variable domain in full, with the rest retrieved from reference TRBV5-1 and TRBJ2-5, is KAGVTQTPRYLIKTRGQQVTLSCSPISGHRSVSWYQQTPGQGLQFLFEYFSETQRNKGNFPGRFSGRQFSNSRSEMNVSTLELGDSALYLCASSPPGTEETQYFGPGTRLLVL.

The chain carries TRBV13 and TRBJ2-6; 7 positions agree with TRBD1. V trimming: 0 bases; J trimming: 3 bases; junction bases outside the gene matches: 17. Germline CDR1 PRHDT, CDR2 FYEKMQ (reference sequence). This CDR3 has 21 residues. The CDR3 DNA is TGTGCCAGCAGCTTAGGAGGAAATAGGGGGCCCTTATCTGGTGGGGCCAACGTCCTGACTTTC. It codes for CASSLGGNRGPLSGGANVLTF.

The V call is TRBV7-2, the J call TRBJ1-2; D uncertain. The germline V gene has CDR1 SGHTA and CDR2 FQGNSA. This CDR3 is 14 amino acids long. V was cut by 3 bases and J by 4 bases, with 12 bases left in between. The CDR3 coding sequence is TGTGCCAGCAGCTTGCGTCCCCTCCTCTATGGCTACACCTTC. This gives the protein CASSLRPLLYGYTF.

The chain is built from TRBV28 and TRBJ1-2, with D perhaps TRBD1 (6 bases). The V gene lost 6 bases and the J gene lost 4 bases, with 12 bases spanning the gap. The CDR3 totals 13 residues. Germline CDR1 is MDHEN and CDR2 is SYDVKM. CDR3 sequence reads: CASSPDSFYGYTF. CDR3 coding DNA: TGTGCCAGCAGCCCGGACAGCTTCTATGGCTACACCTTC.

The rearrangement joins TRBV20-1 to TRBJ1-2; the match to TRBD1 covers 7 bases. After removal of 6 bases from V and 7 bases from J, the junction contained 5 bases not matched to a gene. Germline CDR1 reads DFQATT; CDR2 reads SNEGSKA (reference sequence). The CDR3 has 11 amino acids. The CDR3, as DNA: TGCAGTGCCCTGACAGGGCCTGGCTACACCTTC. As protein: CSALTGPGYTF.

This clone turned up a few times. The chain has TRBV25-1 and TRBJ2-3; 8 nucleotides agree with TRBD2. Losses at the gene ends were 1 base for V and 2 bases for J; bases not matched to a gene: 5. CDR3 size: 16 residues. Per germline, CDR1 MGHDK and CDR2 SYGVNS. The CDR3 reads CASSESKLAVTDTQYF. CDR3 DNA sequence: TGTGCCAGCAGTGAATCTAAACTAGCGGTCACAGATACGCAGTATTTT.

The table lists this clone with a few counts. The rearrangement joins TRBV6-5 to TRBJ2-7; 7 nucleotides line up with TRBD1. After removal of 8 bases from V and 7 bases from J, the junction contained 11 bases not matched to a gene. CDR1 MNHEY and CDR2 SVGAGI come from the germline V gene. The CDR3 loop spans 13 amino acids. The CDR3 coding sequence is TGTGCCAGCGGCAAGGACAGGCCGGGAGAGCAGTACTTC. Amino acids: CASGKDRPGEQYF.

This chain uses TRBV5-1 with TRBJ2-7; 10 positions agree with TRBD1. V was pared by 2 bases and J by 7 bases, with 6 bases of the junction left unmatched. The CDR3 consists of 14 residues. Germline CDR1 and CDR2: SGHRS and YFSETQ. The CDR3 sequence: CASSFRQGAREQYF. DNA for the CDR3: TGCGCCAGCAGCTTCAGACAGGGGGCCCGTGAGCAGTACTTC.

The chain employs TRBV15 and TRBJ1-3; perhaps TRBD1 as D (6 bases). The CDR3 has 16 residues. With 3 bases removed from V and 0 bases from J, the gap between germline ends came to 12 bases. The V gene's germline CDR1 is LNHNV and CDR2 YYDKDF (reference sequence). CDR3 coding DNA: TGTGCCACCAGCAGGGTCTGGGACACCTCTGGAAACACCATATATTTT. Translating gives CATSRVWDTSGNTIYF.

This clone was seen a handful of times. V usage is TRBV6-5 and J usage is TRBJ1-4, with 8 bases fitting TRBD1. J gave up 10 bases and V 6 bases, and 7 bases lay outside the gene matches. Looked up from germline, CDR1 is MNHEY and CDR2 is SVGAGI. The CDR3 runs to 13 residues. In DNA form, the CDR3 reads TGTGCCAGCAGCTCGGACAGGGCGGCAAAACTGTTTTTT. Translation gives CASSSDRAAKLFF.

This chain uses TRBV7-2 with TRBJ2-1, with a weak D call TRBD2 (5 bases). V gave up 4 bases and J gave up 15 bases, with 16 bases separating them. CDR3 length equals 12 residues. Germline V gene lookup returns CDR1 SGHTA and CDR2 FQGNSA. The CDR3 DNA sequence: TGTGCCAGCAGCTCCAGAAGGGTGGCGGGGTTCTTC. Its translation: CASSSRRVAGFF. The complete variable domain, with remaining parts taken from reference TRBV7-2 and TRBJ2-1, reads GAGVSQSPSNKVTEKGKDVELRCDPISGHTALYWYRQSLGQGLEFLIYFQGNSAPDKSGLPSDRFSAERTGGSVSTLTIQRTQQEDSAVYLCASSSRRVAGFFGPGTRLTVL.